The 14 T cell receptor beta chains reported below all come from one sample, sequenced in a study of CD8+ T cells in alopecia areata. Isolated RNA was reverse transcribed into cDNA used as the sequencing template. Libraries were prepared by immunoSEQ multiplex PCR; TCRdb keeps only in-frame clonotypes and omits some of them. This sample has about 180,000 clones, with around 63% found just once. The sample was CD4+ T cells sorted from blood, taken at week 0. These receptors were obtained from a human donor with alopecia areata.

V gene TRBV28 combines with J gene TRBJ2-5; 9 bases match TRBD1. The CDR3 runs 15 residues. The V gene end was trimmed by 6 bases and the J gene end by 4 bases; junction bases not matched to a gene: 9. From germline, CDR1 is MDHEN and CDR2 SYDVKM. Here the CDR3 DNA reads TGTGCCAGCAGCTGGAGGGGACAGGGTGTAGAGACCCAGTACTTC. The encoded protein is CASSWRGQGVETQYF.

Remarks on this clone: The CDR3 end shows no conserved phenylalanine or tryptophan, and so a read error is likely. CDR3 DNA: TGCAGCGTTCTCGATCGGTCGGTGAGGGACACTGAAGCTTTCCTT. Its translation: CSVLDRSVRDTEAFL. This chain uses TRBV29-1 with TRBJ1-1, with D unresolved. CDR1 and CDR2 (germline): SQVTM, ANQGSEA. This CDR3 contains 15 residues. V was cut by 5 bases and J by 3 bases, with 19 bases left in between.

The chain employs TRBV5-6 and TRBJ2-1; 11 bases align to TRBD1. Trimming took 2 bases from V and 4 from J; bases not matched to a gene: 11. Germline V CDR1 and CDR2: SGHDT, YYEEEE. The CDR3 runs 18 residues. In nucleotides, the CDR3 is TGTGCCAGCAGCTTCCGGGCCTCCGGGACAGGGGGTTACAATGAGCAGTTCTTC. Translated, it gives CASSFRASGTGGYNEQFF. Filled out from reference TRBV5-6 and TRBJ2-1, the complete variable domain reads DAGVTQSPTHLIKTRGQQVTLRCSPKSGHDTVSWYQQALGQGPQFIFQYYEEEERQRGNFPDRFSGHQFPNYSSELNVNALLLGDSALYLCASSFRASGTGGYNEQFFGPGTRLTVL.

This clone was picked up a small number of times. This rearrangement joins TRBV5-1 to TRBJ2-2; TRBD1 matches at 9 bases. The CDR3 runs to 15 residues. Losses at the gene ends were 0 bases for V and 7 bases for J; bases not matched to a gene: 4. Germline V lookup: CDR1 SGHRS, CDR2 YFSETQ. CDR3 bases: TGCGCCAGCAGCTTGGAACAGGGGGCAAACGGGGAGCTGTTTTTT. Protein product: CASSLEQGANGELFF.

The chain combines TRBV7-2 with TRBJ2-7; 8 bases agree with TRBD2. Germline V lookup: CDR1 SGHTA, CDR2 FQGNSA. The CDR3 totals 13 residues. J lost 6 bases, V lost 5 bases, and 6 bases had no gene match. CDR3 protein: CASSPQAGVEQYF. CDR3 DNA sequence: TGTGCCAGCAGCCCTCAAGCGGGGGTCGAGCAGTACTTC.

V usage is TRBV5-6 and J usage is TRBJ2-1, with TRBD2 matching over 7 bases. The V gene end was trimmed by 2 bases and the J gene end by 5 bases; junction bases not matched to a gene: 4. Germline CDR1 reads SGHDT; CDR2 reads YYEEEE. CDR3 size: 14 residues. The CDR3: CASSLLAIHNEQFF. CDR3 DNA sequence: TGTGCCAGCAGCTTACTAGCGATCCACAATGAGCAGTTCTTC.

This chain links TRBV7-8 with TRBJ2-5, with D possibly matching TRBD2 (6 bases). Looked up from germline, CDR1 is SGHVS and CDR2 is FQNEAQ. V lost 0 bases, J lost 5 bases, and 16 bases lay in between. The CDR3 has 16 amino acids. The CDR3 DNA reads TGTGCCAGCAGCTTAGCGAGCGGAGGGCAAGGGGAGACCCAGTACTTC. Translating it yields CASSLASGGQGETQYF.

The rearrangement uses TRBV6-6 and TRBJ1-1; D not resolved. The CDR3 loop spans 14 amino acids. Trimming left V 2 bases short and J 0 bases short, with 7 bases between. Germline lookup yields CDR1 MNHNY and CDR2 SVGAGI (reference sequence). The CDR3 sequence is CASSYEIMNTEAFF. CDR3 coding DNA: TGTGCCAGCAGTTACGAGATCATGAACACTGAAGCTTTCTTT.

This clone was found a few times. The chain uses TRBV30 and TRBJ1-4; the D is unclear. V lost 2 bases and J 4 bases, leaving 5 bases between the germline ends. The CDR3 runs 12 residues. Germline loops: CDR1 GTSNPN, CDR2 SVGIG (reference sequence). CDR3 sequence (DNA): TGTGCCTGGAGTCGGAGTAATGAAAAACTGTTTTTT. Amino acid sequence: CAWSRSNEKLFF.

This clone has more than one count but fewer than ten. The chain carries TRBV19 and TRBJ2-1; 7 positions match TRBD1. Per germline, CDR1 LNHDA and CDR2 SQIVND (reference sequence). The CDR3 has 15 residues. The ends lost 5 bases at V and 7 bases at J; junction bases unmatched: 11. The CDR3 region is CASSPDRVRANEQFF. The CDR3, as DNA: TGTGCCAGTAGTCCCGACAGGGTTCGGGCTAATGAGCAGTTCTTC.

The chain combines TRBV27 with TRBJ1-2, with unresolved D. CDR1 and CDR2 from the germline V gene are MNHEY and SMNVEV (reference sequence). The CDR3 has 15 amino acids. Deletions cut 6 bases from V and 6 bases from J, with 20 bases between. The CDR3 reads CASSPYTPTGDGYTF. The CDR3 nucleotides are TGTGCCAGCAGCCCCTACACTCCTACGGGCGATGGCTACACCTTC.

This clone appeared many times. The chain has TRBV7-8 and TRBJ1-5; TRBD1 aligns across 8 bases. Germline V CDR1 and CDR2: SGHVS, FQNEAQ. With V trimmed by 2 bases and J by 7 bases, 4 bases remained unmatched. The CDR3 sequence is 14 residues long. The CDR3 reads CASSLQGARQPQHF. The CDR3 coding sequence is TGTGCCAGCAGCTTACAGGGGGCTAGGCAGCCCCAGCATTTT.

The V call is TRBV30, the J call TRBJ1-2; D unresolved. This CDR3 has 14 amino acids. CDR1 and CDR2 (germline): GTSNPN, SVGIG (reference sequence). V was clipped by 2 bases and J by 8 bases, with 18 bases between them. In DNA form, the CDR3 reads TGTGCCTGGAGTCAAGGAGGTCCCCCGGGGGGCTACACCTTC. Its protein is CAWSQGGPPGGYTF. Based on the CDR3 plus reference TRBV30 and TRBJ1-2, the full variable domain is SQTIHQWPATLVQPVGSPLSLECTVEGTSNPNLYWYRQAAGRGLQLLFYSVGIGQISSEVPQNLSASRPQDRQFILSSKKLLLSDSGFYLCAWSQGGPPGGYTFGSGTRLTVV.

This clone occurred a few times. The rearrangement uses TRBV30 and TRBJ2-3; 7 nucleotides line up with TRBD1. Germline CDR1 reads GTSNPN; CDR2 reads SVGIG (reference sequence). Trimming at V came to 1 base and at J to 2 bases, leaving 9 bases not matched to a gene. CDR3 length equals 16 residues. CDR3 coding DNA: TGTGCCTGGAGTGCTGGACAGGCCCTAACCACAGATACGCAGTATTTT. Protein product: CAWSAGQALTTDTQYF. The full variable domain, rest sourced from reference TRBV30 and TRBJ2-3, is SQTIHQWPATLVQPVGSPLSLECTVEGTSNPNLYWYRQAAGRGLQLLFYSVGIGQISSEVPQNLSASRPQDRQFILSSKKLLLSDSGFYLCAWSAGQALTTDTQYFGPGTRLTVL.